One sample yielded the 26 T cell receptor beta chains listed below, sequenced in a study of OX40 agonist ivuxolimab in advanced cancers. The method was immunoSEQ multiplex PCR; TCRdb's version includes in-frame clones alone and lacks a portion of them. This sample has 70,000 to 100,000 clones; just over 85% occur once, and the top ten carry around 2%. The sequencing used CD4+ or CD8+ T cells sorted from blood, collected in a trial of the OX40 agonist ivuxolimab. These receptors were collected from an adult with an advanced solid tumor such as melanoma, head and neck, liver or kidney cancer.

This clone appeared once. The chain combines TRBV7-6 with TRBJ2-1; 9 bases fit TRBD1. V shed 1 base, J shed 2 bases, and the junction held 0 bases outside the gene matches. CDR3 length equals 15 residues. Germline CDR1 is SGHVS and CDR2 is FNYEAQ. Written as DNA, the CDR3 is TGTGCCAGCAGCTTAGGACAGGGGGCCTACAATGAGCAGTTCTTC. It yields the protein CASSLGQGAYNEQFF. Combining the CDR3 with reference TRBV7-6 and TRBJ2-1 gives the whole variable domain GAGVSQSPRYKVTKRGQDVALRCDPISGHVSLYWYRQALGQGPEFLTYFNYEAQQDKSGLPNDRFSAERPEGSISTLTIQRTEQRDSAMYRCASSLGQGAYNEQFFGPGTRLTVL.

V and J are TRBV28 and TRBJ1-2, with 8 nucleotides matching TRBD1. J gave up 8 bases and V 5 bases, and 13 bases lay outside the gene matches. Per germline, CDR1 MDHEN and CDR2 SYDVKM. The CDR3 covers 15 residues. For the CDR3, the DNA is TGTGCCAGCAGTCCAGGACAGGGATTAGCAGAAGGCTACACCTTC. Encoded protein: CASSPGQGLAEGYTF.

V and J are TRBV5-1 and TRBJ2-3, with D hard to call. This CDR3 region has 11 residues. In germline, CDR1 is SGHRS, CDR2 YFSETQ. Trimming left V 1 base short and J 3 bases short, with 0 bases between. This CDR3 is CASSLTDTQYF. The CDR3 DNA reads TGCGCCAGCAGCTTGACAGATACGCAGTATTTT. Full variable domain (missing parts from reference TRBV5-1 and TRBJ2-3): KAGVTQTPRYLIKTRGQQVTLSCSPISGHRSVSWYQQTPGQGLQFLFEYFSETQRNKGNFPGRFSGRQFSNSRSEMNVSTLELGDSALYLCASSLTDTQYFGPGTRLTVL.

The rearrangement joins TRBV19 to TRBJ2-7; D assignment may be TRBD1 or TRBD2 (7 bases each). V was clipped by 6 bases and J by 3 bases, with 15 bases between them. Germline values: CDR1 LNHDA, CDR2 SQIVND (reference sequence). The CDR3 has 14 amino acids. CDR3: CASSQGRGLYEQYF. In DNA form, the CDR3 reads TGTGCCAGTAGCCAGGGGAGGGGGCTCTACGAGCAGTACTTC.

The V and J genes are TRBV10-3 and TRBJ2-1, with D perhaps TRBD2 (6 bases). There are 15 residues in the CDR3. V shed 2 bases and J shed 8 bases, with 16 bases lying between them. Germline loops: CDR1 ENHRY, CDR2 SYGVKD. The CDR3 DNA follows: TGTGCCATCAGTGAGAAGACTAGATTTGGGGATGAGCAGTTCTTC. Its protein is CAISEKTRFGDEQFF.

The CDR3 region is CASSIRGGQETQYF. In nucleotides, the CDR3 is TGTGCCAGTAGTATTCGTGGGGGGCAGGAGACCCAGTACTTC. The chain couples TRBV19 to TRBJ2-5; possibly TRBD1 or TRBD2 for D (6 bases each). Trimming took 3 bases from V and 5 from J, leaving 13 bases between them. Per germline, CDR1 LNHDA and CDR2 SQIVND (reference sequence). The CDR3 is 14 residues long.

A few counts support this clone. The chain carries TRBV7-8 and TRBJ1-5; D not resolved. Germline V CDR1 and CDR2: SGHVS, FQNEAQ. Trimming cost V 5 bases and J 6 bases, with 11 bases left between them. The CDR3 extends over 13 amino acids. In nucleotides, the CDR3 is TGTGCCAGCAGCCCCGGGGTTGCTCAGCCCCAGCATTTT. Amino acids: CASSPGVAQPQHF.

This clone was seen once. The rearrangement links TRBV15 to TRBJ2-1; the match to TRBD2 covers 7 bases. The CDR3 loop spans 16 amino acids. J lost 1 base, V lost 3 bases, and 6 bases had no gene match. CDR1 LNHNV and CDR2 YYDKDF come from the germline V gene (reference sequence). DNA of the CDR3: TGTGCCACCAGCAGGCCTCCTAGCGGTTCCTACAATGAGCAGTTCTTC. Translated, it gives CATSRPPSGSYNEQFF.

The chain combines TRBV11-2 with TRBJ2-5; TRBD2 aligns across 9 bases. In germline, CDR1 is SGHAT, CDR2 FQNNGV. J was trimmed by 2 bases and V by 1 base; bases with no gene match: 8. This CDR3 has 17 residues. CDR3 sequence: CASSLGVLAGDQETQYF. CDR3 DNA sequence: TGTGCCAGCAGCTTAGGGGTATTAGCGGGAGATCAAGAGACCCAGTACTTC.

The rearrangement links TRBV28 to TRBJ2-5, with a possible D match to TRBD2 (7 bases). V dropped 4 bases and J dropped 5 bases, with 14 bases sitting between them. The CDR3 is 14 residues long. Germline V gives CDR1 MDHEN, CDR2 SYDVKM. The CDR3 DNA is TGTGCCAGCAGTTCAAGGGGGGGCGCTGAGACCCAGTACTTC. It yields the protein CASSSRGGAETQYF.

This clone was counted between two and nine times. The V and J genes are TRBV28 and TRBJ2-1, with TRBD1 matching over 7 bases. J lost 1 base, V lost 10 bases, and 10 bases had no gene match. The CDR3 extends over 15 amino acids. Germline CDR1 MDHEN, CDR2 SYDVKM. CDR3 in amino acids: CATTLGGLSYNEQFF. The CDR3, as DNA: TGTGCCACCACCCTAGGGGGCTTATCCTACAATGAGCAGTTCTTC.

V gene TRBV7-9 combines with J gene TRBJ2-1; 12 bases agree with TRBD2. With V trimmed by 6 bases and J by 3 bases, 15 bases remained unmatched. Germline assignment: CDR1 SEHNR and CDR2 FQNEAQ (reference sequence). CDR3 length: 19 residues. The CDR3 DNA follows: TGTGCCAGCAGGGAAACTAGCGGGAGGAAACTGACGGTCTACAATGAGCAGTTCTTC. It encodes CASRETSGRKLTVYNEQFF.

The gene calls are TRBV6-6 and TRBJ2-4; D remains ambiguous. Germline-derived CDR1 and CDR2 are MNHNY and SVGAGI (reference sequence). The CDR3 covers 15 residues. Trimming cost V 4 bases and J 0 bases, with 10 bases left between them. As DNA, the CDR3 is TGTGCCAGCAGTTCCACGGCGATAGCCAAAAACATTCAGTACTTC. Translating gives CASSSTAIAKNIQYF.

The chain combines TRBV18 with TRBJ1-1, with a weak D call TRBD1 (5 bases). V lost 3 bases and J 1 base, leaving 12 bases between the germline ends. CDR1 KGHSH and CDR2 LQKENI come from the germline V gene. The CDR3 is made up of 15 amino acids. Here the CDR3 reads CASSPIGGENTEAFF. The CDR3 nucleotides are TGTGCCAGCTCACCGATTGGGGGAGAGAACACTGAAGCTTTCTTT.

The J gene is TRBJ2-5, the V gene TRBV9; 7 positions match TRBD1. V was pared by 0 bases and J by 4 bases, with 3 bases of the junction left unmatched. The CDR3 sequence is 14 residues long. Germline V gene sequence: CDR1 SGDLS, CDR2 YYNGEE. DNA for the CDR3: TGTGCCAGCAGCGTAGACAGGGGTTCAGAGACCCAGTACTTC. It yields the protein CASSVDRGSETQYF.

The chain joins TRBV5-6 to TRBJ1-2; 10 nucleotides agree with TRBD1. Germline CDR1 is SGHDT and CDR2 is YYEEEE. Germline trimming cut 5 bases from V and 4 bases from J; bases unmatched to any gene: 2. The CDR3 is made up of 13 amino acids. The CDR3 loop reads CASRRQGAYGYTF. The CDR3 nucleotides read TGTGCCAGCAGACGACAGGGGGCCTATGGCTACACCTTC.

This chain joins TRBV7-2 and TRBJ2-2; D is unclear. The CDR3 consists of 15 residues. V was cut by 2 bases and J by 7 bases, with 14 bases left in between. From germline, CDR1 is SGHTA and CDR2 FQGNSA. The DNA of the CDR3 is TGTGCCAGCAGCTTACTTGGGATCATTGTCGGGGAGCTGTTTTTT. Translation: CASSLLGIIVGELFF.

V gene TRBV12-2 combines with J gene TRBJ2-1; whether TRBD2, the table's D call, matches the DNA was not checked. TRBV12-2 is deemed a pseudogene. This CDR3 has 18 residues. The chain's CDR3 is CASRLPGELAGSYNEQFF. Here the CDR3 DNA reads TGTGCAAGTCGCTTACCGGGGGAACTAGCGGGGAGCTACAATGAGCAGTTCTTC.

V usage is TRBV18 and J usage is TRBJ2-7; 8 nucleotides line up with TRBD2. The CDR3 consists of 15 residues. CDR1 is KGHSH and CDR2 is LQKENI in the germline V gene. V shed 6 bases, J shed 3 bases, and the junction held 10 bases outside the gene matches. CDR3 bases: TGTGCCAGCTCGGCCCCGGGAGGGTCCGGCTACGAGCAGTACTTC. Protein: CASSAPGGSGYEQYF.

The V and J genes are TRBV5-1 and TRBJ2-1, with D unresolved. The CDR3 is 12 amino acids. V lost 0 bases to trimming and J lost 9 bases, with 7 bases between them. Germline values: CDR1 SGHRS, CDR2 YFSETQ. CDR3 sequence: CASSLEGREQFF. In DNA, the CDR3 is TGCGCCAGCAGCTTGGAAGGGCGTGAGCAGTTCTTC.

This chain uses TRBV6-5 with TRBJ2-3, with D unresolved. The CDR3 runs 13 residues. CDR1 and CDR2 (germline): MNHEY, SVGAGI. The germline V and J ends were trimmed by 2 bases and 1 base, with 4 bases remaining between them. In nucleotides, the CDR3 is TGTGCCAGCAGTTACCCCGGCACAGATACGCAGTATTTT. Translating it yields CASSYPGTDTQYF.

This rearrangement joins TRBV29-1 to TRBJ2-3; TRBD1 matches at 12 bases. The CDR3 extends over 14 amino acids. The trim removed 6 bases at V and 6 bases at J, leaving 7 bases unmatched. The germline CDR1 and CDR2 sequences are SQVTM and ANQGSEA. DNA of the CDR3: TGCAGCGTCTCTGGGACAGGGGGCATGGATACGCAGTATTTT. Protein product: CSVSGTGGMDTQYF.

The chain is built from TRBV29-1 and TRBJ1-2, with D hard to call. CDR1 is SQVTM and CDR2 is ANQGSEA in the germline V gene. CDR3 length: 12 amino acids. Deletions cut 6 bases from V and 0 bases from J, with 8 bases between. In DNA, the CDR3 is TGCAGCGTCGGTTTTGCTAACTATGGCTACACCTTC. As protein: CSVGFANYGYTF.

This clone was seen a single time. The chain uses TRBV5-4 and TRBJ2-3; possible D gene TRBD2, 5 bases. V was cut by 0 bases and J by 1 base, with 9 bases left in between. Germline loops: CDR1 SGHNT, CDR2 YYREEE (reference sequence). CDR3 size: 15 residues. In DNA, the CDR3 is TGTGCCAGCAGCTTGGAGACTACGGGCACAGATACGCAGTATTTT. It translates to CASSLETTGTDTQYF.

This chain uses TRBV28 with TRBJ1-3; no reliable D call. Trimming took off 1 base at V and 0 bases at J, with 13 bases between the two ends. The CDR3 extends over 17 amino acids. Per germline, CDR1 MDHEN and CDR2 SYDVKM. The CDR3 sequence is CASSLSYPDVSGNTIYF. The CDR3 DNA sequence: TGTGCCAGCAGTTTATCCTACCCGGATGTCTCTGGAAACACCATATATTTT.

The rearrangement joins TRBV27 to TRBJ1-1; D call uncertain. Germline CDR1 is MNHEY and CDR2 is SMNVEV (reference sequence). Trimming stripped 8 bases from V and 4 bases from J, with 17 bases between. The CDR3 runs to 14 residues. The CDR3 bases are TGTGCCAGCGTGCGTGTACCGGAGGTCACTGAAGCTTTCTTT. Protein: CASVRVPEVTEAFF.